This T cell receptor (beta chain) was recovered during a study of shared clonotypes between healthy human individuals. Terminally differentiated effector memory CD45RA+ cells were excluded by CCR7 positive selection of CD45RO-negative cells. Regarding this clone: Its antigen is still unknown.

The authors loaded about 0.2 ug DNA, 27,000 or so T cell genomes, into sorted-subset replicate PCRs. Some clones are missing from TCRdb's copy, which holds only in-frame ones; the method was immunoSEQ multiplex PCR. The data show millions of clones, about 95% seen once. Findings and caveats of the study: Shared clonotypes across all four donors exceeded non-shared ones in generation probability.

The sequencing input was naive CD8+ T cells sorted from blood. This TCR was recovered from a man younger than 35 in good health.

Written as DNA, the CDR3 is TGTGCCAGCAGTGCCGGTGGGCCGACCTACGAGCAGTACTTC. Protein sequence: CASSAGGPTYEQYF. The chain couples TRBV28 to TRBJ2-7, with D unresolved. Germline CDR1 MDHEN, CDR2 SYDVKM. V was trimmed by 5 bases and J by 2 bases, leaving 13 bases between them. The CDR3 loop spans 14 amino acids. Looking up the rest from reference TRBV28 and TRBJ2-7 gives the full variable domain: DVKVTQSSRYLVKRTGEKVFLECVQDMDHENMFWYRQDPGLGLRLIYFSYDVKMKEKGDIPEGYSVSREKKERFSLILESASTNQTSMYLCASSAGGPTYEQYFGPGTRLTVT.